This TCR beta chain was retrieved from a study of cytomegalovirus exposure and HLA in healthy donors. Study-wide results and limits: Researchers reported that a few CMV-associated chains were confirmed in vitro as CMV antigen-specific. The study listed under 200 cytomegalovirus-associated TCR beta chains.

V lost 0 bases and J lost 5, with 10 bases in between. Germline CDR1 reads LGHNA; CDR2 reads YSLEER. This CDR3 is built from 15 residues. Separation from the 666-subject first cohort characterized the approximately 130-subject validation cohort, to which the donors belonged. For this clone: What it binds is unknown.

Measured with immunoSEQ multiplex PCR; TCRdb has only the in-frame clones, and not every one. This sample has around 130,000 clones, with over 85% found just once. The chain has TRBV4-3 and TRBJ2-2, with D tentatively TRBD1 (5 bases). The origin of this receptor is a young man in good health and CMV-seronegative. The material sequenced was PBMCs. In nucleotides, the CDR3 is TGCGCCAGCAGCCAAGATCGCCCAGGGACCGGGGAGCTGTTTTTT. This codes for CASSQDRPGTGELFF.